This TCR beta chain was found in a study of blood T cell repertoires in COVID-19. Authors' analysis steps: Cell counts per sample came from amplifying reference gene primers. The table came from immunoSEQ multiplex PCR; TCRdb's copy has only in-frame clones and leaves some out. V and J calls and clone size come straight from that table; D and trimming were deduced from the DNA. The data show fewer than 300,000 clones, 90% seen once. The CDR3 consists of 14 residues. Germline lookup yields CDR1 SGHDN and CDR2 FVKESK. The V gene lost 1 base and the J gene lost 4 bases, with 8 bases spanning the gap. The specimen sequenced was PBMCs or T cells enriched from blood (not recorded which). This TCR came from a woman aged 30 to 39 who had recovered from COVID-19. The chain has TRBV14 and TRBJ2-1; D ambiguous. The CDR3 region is CASSQAVMYNEQFF. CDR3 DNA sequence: TGTGCCAGCAGCCAAGCGGTTATGTACAATGAGCAGTTCTTC.